The T cell receptor (beta chain) described here comes from a study of technical replicates of blood from several donors. TCRdb keeps only in-frame clones here, not all; method: immunoSEQ multiplex PCR. This repertoire shows under 80,000 clones, around nine tenths found once; its top ten account for 4% to 5%. Germline V gives CDR1 MNHEY, CDR2 SVGAGI. The CDR3 extends over 14 amino acids. J was trimmed by 1 base and V by 6 bases; bases with no gene match: 4. The gene calls are TRBV6-5 and TRBJ1-1, with 8 positions matching TRBD1. The receptor was isolated from a human donor in good health. Some clones in this sample may be carry-over from other donors' samples. Material: PBMCs. CDR3 protein: CASRRQGPNTEAFF. CDR3 DNA sequence: TGTGCCAGCAGAAGACAGGGGCCGAACACTGAAGCTTTCTTT.